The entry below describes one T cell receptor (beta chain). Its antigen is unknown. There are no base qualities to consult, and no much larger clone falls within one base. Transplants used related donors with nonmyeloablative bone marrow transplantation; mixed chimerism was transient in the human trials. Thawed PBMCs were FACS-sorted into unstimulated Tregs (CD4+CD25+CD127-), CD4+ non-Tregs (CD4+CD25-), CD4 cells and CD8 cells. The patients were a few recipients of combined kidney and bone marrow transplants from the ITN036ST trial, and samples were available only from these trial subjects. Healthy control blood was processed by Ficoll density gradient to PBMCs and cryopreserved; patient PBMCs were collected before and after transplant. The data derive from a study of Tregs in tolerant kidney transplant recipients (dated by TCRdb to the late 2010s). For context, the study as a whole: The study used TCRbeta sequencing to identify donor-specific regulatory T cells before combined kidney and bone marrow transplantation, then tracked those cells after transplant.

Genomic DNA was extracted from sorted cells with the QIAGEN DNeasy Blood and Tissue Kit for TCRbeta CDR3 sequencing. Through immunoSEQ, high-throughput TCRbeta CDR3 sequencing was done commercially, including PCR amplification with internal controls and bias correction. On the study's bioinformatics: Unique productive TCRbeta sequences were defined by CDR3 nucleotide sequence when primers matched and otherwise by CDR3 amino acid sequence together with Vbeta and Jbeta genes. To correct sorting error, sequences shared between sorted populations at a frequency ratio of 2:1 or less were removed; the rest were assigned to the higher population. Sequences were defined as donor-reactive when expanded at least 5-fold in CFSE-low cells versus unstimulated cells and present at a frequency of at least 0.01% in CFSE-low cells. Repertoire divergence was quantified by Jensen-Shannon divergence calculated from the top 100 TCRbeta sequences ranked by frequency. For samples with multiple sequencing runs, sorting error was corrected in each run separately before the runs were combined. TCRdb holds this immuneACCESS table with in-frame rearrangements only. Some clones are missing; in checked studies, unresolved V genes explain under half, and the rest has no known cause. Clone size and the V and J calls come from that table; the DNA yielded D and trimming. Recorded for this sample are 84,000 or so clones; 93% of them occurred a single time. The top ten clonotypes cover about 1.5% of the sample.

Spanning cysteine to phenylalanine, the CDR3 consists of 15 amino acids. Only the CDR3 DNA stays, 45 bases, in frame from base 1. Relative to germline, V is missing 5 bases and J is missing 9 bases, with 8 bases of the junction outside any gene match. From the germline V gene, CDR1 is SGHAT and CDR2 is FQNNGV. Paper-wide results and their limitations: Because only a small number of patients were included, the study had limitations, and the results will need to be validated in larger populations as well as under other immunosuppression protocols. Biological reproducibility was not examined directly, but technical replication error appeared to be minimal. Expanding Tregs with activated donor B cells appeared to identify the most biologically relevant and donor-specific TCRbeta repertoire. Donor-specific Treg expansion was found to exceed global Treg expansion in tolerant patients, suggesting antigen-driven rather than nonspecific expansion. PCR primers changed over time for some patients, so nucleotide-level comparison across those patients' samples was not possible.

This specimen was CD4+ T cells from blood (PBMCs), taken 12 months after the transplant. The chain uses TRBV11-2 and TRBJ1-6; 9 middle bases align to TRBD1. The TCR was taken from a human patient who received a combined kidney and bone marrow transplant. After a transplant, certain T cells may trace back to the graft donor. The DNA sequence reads TGTGCCAGCAGCCCTGGGACAGGGAGGGGTTCACCCCTCCACTTT. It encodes CASSPGTGRGSPLHF.